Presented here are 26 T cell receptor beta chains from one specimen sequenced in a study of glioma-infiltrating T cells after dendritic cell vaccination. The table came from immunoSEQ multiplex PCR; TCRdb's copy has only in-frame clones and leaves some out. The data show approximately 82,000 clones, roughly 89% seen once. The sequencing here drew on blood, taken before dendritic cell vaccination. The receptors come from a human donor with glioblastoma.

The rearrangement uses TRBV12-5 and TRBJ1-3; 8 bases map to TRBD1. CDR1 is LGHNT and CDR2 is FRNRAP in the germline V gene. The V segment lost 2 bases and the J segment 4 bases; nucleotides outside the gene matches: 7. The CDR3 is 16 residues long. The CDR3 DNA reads TGTGCTAGTGGTTTGACGTCGACAGGGGTCGGAAACACCATATATTTT. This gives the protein CASGLTSTGVGNTIYF.

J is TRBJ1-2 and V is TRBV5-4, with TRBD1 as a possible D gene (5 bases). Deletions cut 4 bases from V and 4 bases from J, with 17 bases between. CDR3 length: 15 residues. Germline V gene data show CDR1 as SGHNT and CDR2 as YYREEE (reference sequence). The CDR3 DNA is TGTGCCAGCAGCCAAGATCGGCAGGGCTTCTATGGCTACACCTTC. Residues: CASSQDRQGFYGYTF. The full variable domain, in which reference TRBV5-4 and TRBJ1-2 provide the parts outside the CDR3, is ETGVTQSPTHLIKTRGQQVTLRCSSQSGHNTVSWYQQALGQGPQFIFQYYREEENGRGNFPPRFSGLQFPNYSSELNVNALELDDSALYLCASSQDRQGFYGYTFGSGTRLTVV.

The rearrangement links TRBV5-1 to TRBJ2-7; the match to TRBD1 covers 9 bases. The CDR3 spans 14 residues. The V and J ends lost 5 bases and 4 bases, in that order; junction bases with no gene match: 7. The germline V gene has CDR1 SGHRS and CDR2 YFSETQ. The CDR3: CASRAGQGRYEQYF. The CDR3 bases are TGCGCCAGCAGGGCGGGACAGGGCCGTTACGAGCAGTACTTC.

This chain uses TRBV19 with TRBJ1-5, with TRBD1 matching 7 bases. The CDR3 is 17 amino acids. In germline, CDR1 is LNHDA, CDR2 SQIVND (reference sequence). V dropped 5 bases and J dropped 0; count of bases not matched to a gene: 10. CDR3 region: CASSSWTGGYSNQPQHF. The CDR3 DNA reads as TGTGCCAGTAGTTCGTGGACAGGTGGCTATAGCAATCAGCCCCAGCATTTT.

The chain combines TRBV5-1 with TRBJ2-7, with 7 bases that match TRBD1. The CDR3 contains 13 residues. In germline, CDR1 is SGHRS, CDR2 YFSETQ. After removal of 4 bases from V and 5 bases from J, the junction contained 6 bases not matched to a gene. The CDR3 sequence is CASSIYRGNEQYF. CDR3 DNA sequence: TGCGCCAGCAGCATATACAGGGGCAACGAGCAGTACTTC.

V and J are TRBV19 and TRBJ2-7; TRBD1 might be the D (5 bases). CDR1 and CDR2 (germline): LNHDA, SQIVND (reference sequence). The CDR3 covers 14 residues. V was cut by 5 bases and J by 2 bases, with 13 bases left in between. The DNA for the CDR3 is TGTGCCAGTAGTGGGGTCGACAGACCCTACGAGCAGTACTTC. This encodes CASSGVDRPYEQYF.

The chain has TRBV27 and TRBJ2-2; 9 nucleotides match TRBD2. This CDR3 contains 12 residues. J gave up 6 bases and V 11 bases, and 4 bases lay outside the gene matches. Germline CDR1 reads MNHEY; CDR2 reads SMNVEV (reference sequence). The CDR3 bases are TGTGCCGCTAGCGGGGTGGCCGGGGAGCTGTTTTTT. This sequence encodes CAASGVAGELFF.

The chain's CDR3 is CASSTTGPYEQYF. The CDR3 DNA follows: TGTGCCAGCAGCACGACAGGCCCCTACGAGCAGTACTTC. V is TRBV11-2 and J is TRBJ2-7, with D possibly matching TRBD1 (6 bases). Germline loops: CDR1 SGHAT, CDR2 FQNNGV. Between the trimmed V and J ends, which lost 5 bases and 2 bases, there was a span of 10 bases. The CDR3 covers 13 residues.

In DNA form, the CDR3 reads TGCGCCAGCAGCCGAAGGCACATTCCGACTAGCGGGAGGGCCGGGGAGCTGTTTTTT. Amino acid sequence: CASSRRHIPTSGRAGELFF. The rearrangement links TRBV4-1 to TRBJ2-2; 14 bases agree with TRBD2. CDR3 size: 19 residues. CDR1 is MGHRA and CDR2 is YSYEKL in the germline V gene. J lost 6 bases, V lost 4 bases, and 13 bases had no gene match.

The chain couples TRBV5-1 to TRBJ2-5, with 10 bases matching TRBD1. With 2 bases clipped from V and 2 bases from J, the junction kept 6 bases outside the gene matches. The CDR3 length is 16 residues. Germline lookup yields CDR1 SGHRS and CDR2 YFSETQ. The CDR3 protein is CASSFGDRGGQETQYF. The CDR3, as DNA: TGCGCCAGCAGCTTTGGGGACAGGGGTGGACAAGAGACCCAGTACTTC.

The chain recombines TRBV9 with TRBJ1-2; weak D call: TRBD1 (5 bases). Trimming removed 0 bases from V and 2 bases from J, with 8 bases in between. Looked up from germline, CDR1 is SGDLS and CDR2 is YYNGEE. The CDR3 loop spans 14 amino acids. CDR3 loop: CASSVGGENYGYTF. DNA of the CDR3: TGTGCCAGCAGCGTAGGGGGGGAGAACTATGGCTACACCTTC.

For the CDR3, the DNA is TGTGCCAGCAGCTTGGCCCCCGGACTAGTTTTCAATGAGCAGTTCTTC. This sequence encodes CASSLAPGLVFNEQFF. The chain recombines TRBV5-6 with TRBJ2-1; TRBD2 aligns across 7 bases. This CDR3 contains 16 residues. Germline CDR1 and CDR2: SGHDT and YYEEEE. V was pared by 0 bases and J by 6 bases, with 9 bases of the junction left unmatched.

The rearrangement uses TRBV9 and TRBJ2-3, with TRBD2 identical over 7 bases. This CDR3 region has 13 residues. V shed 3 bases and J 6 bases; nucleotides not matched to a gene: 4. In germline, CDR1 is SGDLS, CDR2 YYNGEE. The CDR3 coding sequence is TGTGCCAGCAGCGCCGGGGGGAGGGATACGCAGTATTTT. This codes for CASSAGGRDTQYF.

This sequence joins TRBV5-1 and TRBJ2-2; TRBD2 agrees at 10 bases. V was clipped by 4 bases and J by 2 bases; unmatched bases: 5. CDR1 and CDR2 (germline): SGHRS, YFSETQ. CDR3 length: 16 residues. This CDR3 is CASSVTSGFNTGELFF. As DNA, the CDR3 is TGCGCCAGCAGCGTGACTAGCGGGTTTAACACCGGGGAGCTGTTTTTT.

DNA for the CDR3: TGTGCCAGCAGTTCCACGACAGGGGGCGGGAACGAGCAGTACTTC. It translates to CASSSTTGGGNEQYF. V usage is TRBV27 and J usage is TRBJ2-7; TRBD1 matches at 10 bases. The J segment lost 5 bases and the V segment lost 4 bases, leaving 8 bases of the junction unmatched. There are 15 residues in the CDR3. CDR1 MNHEY and CDR2 SMNVEV come from the germline V gene (reference sequence).

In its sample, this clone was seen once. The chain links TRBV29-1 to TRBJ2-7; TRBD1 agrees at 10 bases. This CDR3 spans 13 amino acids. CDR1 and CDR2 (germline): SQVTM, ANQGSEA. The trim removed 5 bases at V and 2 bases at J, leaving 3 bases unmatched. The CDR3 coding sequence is TGCAGCGTTAGACAGGGGGCCGCCTACGAGCAGTACTTC. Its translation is CSVRQGAAYEQYF.

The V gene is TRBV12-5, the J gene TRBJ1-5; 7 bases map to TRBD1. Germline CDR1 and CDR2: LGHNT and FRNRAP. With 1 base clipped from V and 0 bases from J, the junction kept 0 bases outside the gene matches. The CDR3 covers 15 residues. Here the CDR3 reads CASGLGQGSNQPQHF. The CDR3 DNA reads TGTGCTAGTGGTTTGGGACAGGGTAGCAATCAGCCCCAGCATTTT. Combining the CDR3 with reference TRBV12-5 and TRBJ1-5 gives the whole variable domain DARVTQTPRHKVTEMGQEVTMRCQPILGHNTVFWYRQTMMQGLELLAYFRNRAPLDDSGMPKDRFSAEMPDATLATLKIQPSEPRDSAVYFCASGLGQGSNQPQHFGDGTRLSIL.

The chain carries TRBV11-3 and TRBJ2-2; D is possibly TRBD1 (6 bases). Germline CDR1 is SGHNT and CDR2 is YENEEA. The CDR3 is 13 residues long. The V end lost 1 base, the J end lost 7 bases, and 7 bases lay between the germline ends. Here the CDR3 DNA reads TGTGCCAGCAGCTTAGGGGGGCGCGGGGAGCTGTTTTTT. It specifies CASSLGGRGELFF.

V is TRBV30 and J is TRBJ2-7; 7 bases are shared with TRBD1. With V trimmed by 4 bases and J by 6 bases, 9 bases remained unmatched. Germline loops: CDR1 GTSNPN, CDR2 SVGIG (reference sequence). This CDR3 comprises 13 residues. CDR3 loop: CAWNPAGGGEQYF. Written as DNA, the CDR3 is TGTGCCTGGAACCCCGCAGGGGGTGGCGAGCAGTACTTC.

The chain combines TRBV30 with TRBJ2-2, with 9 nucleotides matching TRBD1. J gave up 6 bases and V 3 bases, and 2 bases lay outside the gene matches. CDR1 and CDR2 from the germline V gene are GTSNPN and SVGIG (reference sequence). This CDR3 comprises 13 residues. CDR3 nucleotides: TGTGCCTGGAGGGGACAGGGCGCCGGGGAGCTGTTTTTT. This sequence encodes CAWRGQGAGELFF.

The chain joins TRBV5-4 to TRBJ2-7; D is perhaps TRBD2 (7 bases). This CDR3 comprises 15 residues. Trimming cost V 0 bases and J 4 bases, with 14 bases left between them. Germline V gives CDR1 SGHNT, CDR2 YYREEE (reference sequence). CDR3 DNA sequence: TGTGCCAGCAGCTTGGATCAGGGGCGGGGGTACGAGCAGTACTTC. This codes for CASSLDQGRGYEQYF.

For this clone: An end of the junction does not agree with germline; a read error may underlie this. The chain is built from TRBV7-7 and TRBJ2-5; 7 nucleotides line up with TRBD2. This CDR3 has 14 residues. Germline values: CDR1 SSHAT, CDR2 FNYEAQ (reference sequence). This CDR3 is CASSLAGREETQYF. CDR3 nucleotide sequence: TGTGCTAGCAGCTTAGCAGGGAGGGAGGAGACCCAGTACTTC.

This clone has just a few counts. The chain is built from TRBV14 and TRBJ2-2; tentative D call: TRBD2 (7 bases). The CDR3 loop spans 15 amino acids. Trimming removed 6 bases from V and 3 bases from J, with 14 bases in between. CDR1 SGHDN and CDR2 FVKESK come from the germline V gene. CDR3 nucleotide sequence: TGTGCCAGCAGGCTCACAGGGAGGGACACCGGGGAGCTGTTTTTT. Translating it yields CASRLTGRDTGELFF.

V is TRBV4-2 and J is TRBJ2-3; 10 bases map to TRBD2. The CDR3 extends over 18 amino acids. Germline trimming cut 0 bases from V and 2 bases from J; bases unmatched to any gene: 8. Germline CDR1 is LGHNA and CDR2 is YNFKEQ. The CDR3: CASSQDGVAGGPTDTQYF. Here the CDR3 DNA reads TGTGCCAGCAGCCAAGATGGGGTAGCGGGAGGACCCACAGATACGCAGTATTTT.

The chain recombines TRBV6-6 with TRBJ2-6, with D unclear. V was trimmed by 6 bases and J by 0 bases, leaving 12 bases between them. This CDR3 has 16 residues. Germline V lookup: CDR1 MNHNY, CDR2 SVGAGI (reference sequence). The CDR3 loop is CASSPRLSSGANVLTF. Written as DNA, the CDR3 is TGTGCCAGCAGCCCCCGGTTGAGCTCTGGGGCCAACGTCCTGACTTTC.

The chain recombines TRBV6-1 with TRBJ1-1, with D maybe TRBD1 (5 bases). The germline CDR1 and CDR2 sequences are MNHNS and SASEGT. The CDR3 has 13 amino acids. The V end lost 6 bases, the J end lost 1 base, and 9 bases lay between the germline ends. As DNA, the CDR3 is TGTGCCAGCAGGCTAGACAGGAACACTGAAGCTTTCTTT. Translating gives CASRLDRNTEAFF.